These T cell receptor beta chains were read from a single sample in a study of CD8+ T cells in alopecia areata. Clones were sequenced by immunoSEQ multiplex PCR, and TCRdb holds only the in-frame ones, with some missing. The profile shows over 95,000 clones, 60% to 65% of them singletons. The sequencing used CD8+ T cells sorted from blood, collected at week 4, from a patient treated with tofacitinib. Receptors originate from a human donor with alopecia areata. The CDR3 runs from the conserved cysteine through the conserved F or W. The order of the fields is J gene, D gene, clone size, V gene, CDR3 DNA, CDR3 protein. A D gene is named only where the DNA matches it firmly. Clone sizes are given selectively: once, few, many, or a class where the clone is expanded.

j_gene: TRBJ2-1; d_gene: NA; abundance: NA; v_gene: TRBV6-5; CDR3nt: TGTGCCAGCATGGACGACAGTTTTAACAATGAGCAGTTCTTC; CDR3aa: CASMDDSFNNEQFF
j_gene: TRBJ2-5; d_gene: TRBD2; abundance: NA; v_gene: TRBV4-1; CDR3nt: TGCGCCAGCAGCCAAGACCGGTTAGCGGGGGATCAAGAGACCCAGTACTTC; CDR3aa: CASSQDRLAGDQETQYF
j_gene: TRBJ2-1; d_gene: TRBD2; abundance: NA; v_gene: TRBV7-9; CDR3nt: TGTGCCAGCAGCTTGGGACTAGCCGCCACGGGACCTGAGCAGTTCTTC; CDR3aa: CASSLGLAATGPEQFF
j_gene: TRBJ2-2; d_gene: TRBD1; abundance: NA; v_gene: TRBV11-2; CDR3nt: TGTGCCAGCAGCTGGGACAGGGTATCCACCGGGGAGCTGTTTTTT; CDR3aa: CASSWDRVSTGELFF
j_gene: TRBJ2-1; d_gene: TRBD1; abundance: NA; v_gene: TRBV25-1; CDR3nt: TGTGCCAGCAGTGAATATTCCCAGGGGGCTTGGAATGAGCAGTTCTTC; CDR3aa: CASSEYSQGAWNEQFF
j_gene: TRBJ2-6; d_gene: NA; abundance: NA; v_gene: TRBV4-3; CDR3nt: TGCGCCAGCAGCCACTCGGGAGCGGGCGGGGCCAACGTCCTGACTTTC; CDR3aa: CASSHSGAGGANVLTF
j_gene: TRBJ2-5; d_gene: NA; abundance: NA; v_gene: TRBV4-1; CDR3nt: TGCGCCAGCAGCCAAGATTTCAGGGGTGGGGAGACCCAGTACTTC; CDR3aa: CASSQDFRGGETQYF
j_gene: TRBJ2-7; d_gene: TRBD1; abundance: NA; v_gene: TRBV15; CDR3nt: TGTGCCACCAGCAGAGACCGACAGGGGGGGGAGCAGTACTTC; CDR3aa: CATSRDRQGGEQYF
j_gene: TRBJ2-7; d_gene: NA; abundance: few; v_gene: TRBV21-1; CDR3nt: TGTGCCAGCAGCGCCCAGGGGGCGATAAGGTCCTACGAGCAGTACTTC; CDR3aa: CASSAQGAIRSYEQYF
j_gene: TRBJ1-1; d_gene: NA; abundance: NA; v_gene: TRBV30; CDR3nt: TGTGCCTGGAGTGTAGTGGACACTGAAGCTTTCTTT; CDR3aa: CAWSVVDTEAFF
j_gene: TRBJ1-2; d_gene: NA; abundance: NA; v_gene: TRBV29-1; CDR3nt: TGCAGCGTCCCCCAAGGGACCGGCTACACCTTC; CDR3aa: CSVPQGTGYTF